This TCR beta chain was retrieved from a study of T-cell reconstitution after alpha-beta-depleted transplantation in children. This clonotype was observed a few times. Unique molecular identifiers were built into the TCRbeta library. TCRdb ran MiXCR on the PCR reads and lists one entry per CDR3 protein. The sample holds around 90,000 distinct CDR3 sequences; roughly 15% are singletons and the top ten take around a fifth. The CDR3 contains 13 residues. In germline, CDR1 is DFQATT, CDR2 SNEGSKA (reference sequence). After removal of 5 bases from V and 3 bases from J, the junction contained 5 bases not matched to a gene.

This clonotype was obtained from a male patient aged 2-15 years who had a stem cell transplant for acute lymphoblastic leukemia, so the T cells may come from the graft donor. The chain has TRBV20-1 and TRBJ2-5; 8 bases match TRBD2. The material sequenced was PBMCs, mostly from graft donor cells, taken 180 days after TCRalphabeta/CD19-depleted stem cell transplant. This CDR3 is CSAHGGGEETQYF. CDR3 nucleotide sequence: TGCAGTGCTCACGGGGGGGGCGAAGAGACCCAGTACTTC.